Reported below is one T cell receptor (beta chain). Its antigen is not known. The ends were cut back, 2 bases at V and 7 bases at J, with 13 bases in the middle. Germline CDR1 SGHRS, CDR2 YFSETQ. The CDR3 has 14 residues. These data belong to a study of regulatory T cells in long-lasting Graves disease. The study's findings and limits: Preferential use of TRBV28, TRBJ1-2 and TRBJ2-5 was seen in persistent disease.

Documented time point: newly diagnosed GD, antithyroid drugs for less than 3 months. PBMCs were the source of the RNA used for TCR sequencing. From each patient, about 8.3 milliliters of peripheral blood was drawn and collected into an EDTA anticoagulant tube. CDR3-region Arm-PCR and iRepertoire HTBI primers produced the TCR beta libraries. Each CDR3 protein is one row after TCRdb ran MiXCR on the multiplex PCR reads. The repertoire holds under 450,000 distinct CDR3 sequences, with roughly 17% as singletons. These sequences were also reported in another study, on T cells in Graves' hyperthyroidism and ophthalmopathy.

Sequences were derived from peripheral blood mononuclear cells (PBMCs), sampled at new diagnosis, from a patient treated with antithyroid drugs. This sequence originates from a woman between 18 and 30 years old with Graves disease. The genes are TRBV5-1 and TRBJ2-1, with unresolved D. CDR3: CASSLRGEWNEQFF. DNA of the CDR3: TGCGCCAGCAGCTTAAGAGGCGAGTGGAATGAGCAGTTCTTC.